One and the same sample provided the 26 T cell receptor beta chains below, sequenced in a study of tumor-infiltrating lymphocytes in glioblastoma multiforme. TCRB libraries came from RNA via three nested multiplex PCR rounds. TCRdb redid the calling of the multiplex PCR reads with MiXCR, one entry per CDR3 protein. The repertoire consists of 15,000 or so distinct CDR3 sequences, with roughly 71% occurring once and the leading ten covering roughly 50%. Sequencing was done on a sample of brain tumor tissue. The receptor set was obtained from a male donor with glioblastoma.

This clonotype was seen a few times. The chain couples TRBV12-3 or TRBV12-4 to TRBJ2-2, with TRBD2 matching over 11 bases. The CDR3 covers 16 residues. The V and J ends lost 3 bases and 3 bases, in that order; junction bases with no gene match: 3. The DNA of the CDR3 is TGTGCCAGCAGTTTCGAACTAGCGGGAGACACCGGGGAGCTGTTTTTT. Amino acid sequence: CASSFELAGDTGELFF.

This clonotype was seen just once. This sequence may be a read error, since a much larger clone differs from it by one base. This chain uses TRBV11-3 with TRBJ2-5, with a weak D call TRBD1 (6 bases). Trimming cost V 2 bases and J 3 bases, with 13 bases left between them. Per the germline V gene, CDR1 is SGHNT and CDR2 is YENEEA. CDR3 length: 15 residues. The CDR3 DNA is TGTGCCAGCAGCTTAAAAGAGGCAGGGGAAGAGACCCAGTACTTC. Residues: CASSLKEAGEETQYF.

This chain connects TRBV12-3 or TRBV12-4 to TRBJ2-1; TRBD2 matches at 8 bases. The J segment lost 0 bases and the V segment lost 2 bases, leaving 0 bases of the junction unmatched. The CDR3 is 15 amino acids. This CDR3 is CASSLTSGSYNEQFF. In DNA, the CDR3 is TGTGCCAGCAGTTTAACTAGCGGCTCCTACAATGAGCAGTTCTTC.

This rearrangement joins TRBV4-1 to TRBJ2-7; D ambiguous. V was trimmed by 1 base and J by 4 bases, leaving 8 bases between them. CDR1 is MGHRA, CDR2 YSYEKL, per germline. The CDR3 contains 13 residues. In nucleotides, the CDR3 is TGCGCCAGCAGCCAAGTAGTGGCTTACGAGCAGTACTTC. Translated, it gives CASSQVVAYEQYF.

This clonotype was seen more than once but under ten times. The chain uses TRBV29-1 and TRBJ2-1; D possibly corresponds to TRBD2 (6 bases). The germline V and J ends were trimmed by 5 bases and 7 bases, with 30 bases remaining between them. In germline, CDR1 is SQVTM, CDR2 ANQGSEA. There are 18 residues in the CDR3. The CDR3 loop reads CSVFRESRRGRLGNEQFF. The CDR3 nucleotides read TGCAGCGTTTTCCGCGAGTCTCGGAGGGGTCGTTTAGGGAATGAGCAGTTCTTC.

The chain uses TRBV20-1 and TRBJ2-1, with D unresolved. The CDR3 spans 11 residues. Trimming took off 1 base at V and 9 bases at J, with 7 bases between the two ends. Germline-derived CDR1 and CDR2 are DFQATT and SNEGSKA (reference sequence). CDR3 bases: TGCAGTGCTAGAGCTCTCAGTGAGCAGTTCTTC. Translation gives CSARALSEQFF.

Concerning this clonotype: Mismatch with germline at one junction end may stem from a read error. The gene calls are TRBV11-3 and TRBJ2-1; D call uncertain. The CDR3 is made up of 14 amino acids. The germline CDR1 and CDR2 sequences are SGHNT and YENEEA. CDR3 sequence reads: CASSPRNTCNEQFF. The CDR3 DNA follows: TGTGCTAGCAGCCCCCGGAACACCTGCAATGAGCAGTTCTTC.

This chain links TRBV12-3 or TRBV12-4 with TRBJ1-6; no clear D gene. Deletions cut 3 bases from V and 7 bases from J, with 13 bases between. The CDR3 length is 15 residues. The CDR3, as DNA: TGTGCCAGCAGTTTGGAGAGCGGCCGGAATTCACCCCTCCACTTT. This encodes CASSLESGRNSPLHF.

Turning to this clonotype: Sequence at one end of the junction differs from germline and may be a read error. The CDR3 DNA reads TGTGCCAGCAGCACGGGACAGGGGGATACTGAAGATTTCTTT. Amino acids: CASSTGQGDTEDFF. The genes are TRBV11-3 and TRBJ1-1, with 11 bases that match TRBD1. CDR3 size: 14 residues. From germline, CDR1 is SGHNT and CDR2 YENEEA.

As regards this clonotype: The junction departs from the called germline gene at one end, perhaps through a read error. This chain connects TRBV4-1 to TRBJ1-1; D gene unclear. This CDR3 comprises 13 residues. Germline V gene data show CDR1 as MGHRA and CDR2 as YSYEKL. The DNA for the CDR3 is TGCCCCAGCATCCAAGAGATTTCGTCTGAAGCTTTCTTT. It specifies CPSIQEISSEAFF.

The chain is built from TRBV6-5 and TRBJ2-7; no definite D call. Germline V CDR1 and CDR2: MNHEY, SVGAGI. The CDR3 spans 14 residues. Trimming stripped 7 bases from V and 0 bases from J, with 13 bases between. CDR3 DNA sequence: TGTGCCAGCACCTATGGGGTGGGCTCCTACGAGCAGTACTTC. Its protein product is CASTYGVGSYEQYF.

As concerns this clonotype: This may come from a read error, since a much larger clone is one base off. V gene TRBV4-1 combines with J gene TRBJ2-7; D not certain. V was trimmed by 2 bases and J by 3 bases, leaving 11 bases between them. The CDR3 totals 14 residues. Germline V lookup: CDR1 MGHRA, CDR2 YSYEKL. CDR3 nucleotide sequence: TGCGCCAGCAGCCAATACAGAGAGGACTACGAGCAGTACTTC. It specifies CASSQYREDYEQYF.

Turning to this clonotype: The junction and the germline gene differ at one end; a read error may be behind it. The chain has TRBV11-1 and TRBJ2-3; the match to TRBD2 covers 7 bases. Germline CDR1 is SGHAT and CDR2 is FQDESV (reference sequence). CDR3 length: 16 amino acids. CDR3 coding DNA: TGTGCCAGTAGCTTAGTACCAGCGGGGAGCACAGATACGCAGTATTTT. Translated, it gives CASSLVPAGSTDTQYF.

CDR3 coding DNA: TGTGCCAGCAGCTTAGTTTCTGGGGCGATTCAGCCCCAGCATTTT. Translated: CASSLVSGAIQPQHF. The chain uses TRBV11-2 and TRBJ1-5; TRBD1 is a possible D gene (5 bases). Per germline, CDR1 SGHAT and CDR2 FQNNGV. Trimming took 1 base from V and 6 from J, leaving 13 bases between them. This CDR3 contains 15 residues.

This clonotype was counted once. This chain links TRBV21-1 with TRBJ2-5; whether TRBD1, the table's D call, matches the DNA was not checked. TRBV21-1 has pseudogene status. CDR3 length: 15 residues. CDR3 sequence (DNA): TGTGCCAGCAGCAAAAAGGCGCCAGTACAAGAGACTCAGTACTTC. It yields the protein CASSKKAPVQETQYF.

The rearrangement uses TRBV6-5 and TRBJ2-7; the match to TRBD2 covers 9 bases. Germline CDR1 MNHEY, CDR2 SVGAGI. Trimming at V came to 2 bases and at J to 7 bases, leaving 9 bases not matched to a gene. The CDR3 extends over 15 amino acids. The CDR3 protein is CASSYEERAGGEQYF. The CDR3 DNA follows: TGTGCCAGCAGTTACGAGGAAAGGGCGGGAGGGGAGCAGTACTTC.

The sample holds a few counts of this clonotype. This chain joins TRBV12-3 or TRBV12-4 and TRBJ2-3; TRBD1 is a possible D gene (5 bases). The CDR3 consists of 13 residues. V gave up 5 bases and J gave up 4 bases, with 10 bases separating them. The DNA for the CDR3 is TGTGCCAGCAGTCTAATCAGGGCAGATACGCAGTATTTT. It is translated as CASSLIRADTQYF.

The V and J genes are TRBV20-1 and TRBJ1-5, with D possibly TRBD1 on 6 matching bases. CDR1 is DFQATT, CDR2 SNEGSKA, per germline (reference sequence). V was cut by 0 bases and J by 4 bases, with 10 bases left in between. The CDR3 contains 14 residues. The CDR3 nucleotides read TGCAGTGCTAGAGATCGAAGGGGGAATCAGCCCCAGCATTTT. Its protein is CSARDRRGNQPQHF.

This rearrangement joins TRBV4-3 to TRBJ2-7; TRBD1 might be the D (6 bases). V lost 0 bases to trimming and J lost 5 bases, with 14 bases between them. Germline CDR1 LGHNA, CDR2 YSLEER. The CDR3 has 15 amino acids. The CDR3 region is CASSQDYRERNEQYF. The CDR3 region has the DNA TGCGCCAGCAGCCAAGACTACAGGGAGCGGAACGAGCAGTACTTC.

This chain uses TRBV28 with TRBJ2-7; 8 positions match TRBD2. Germline V gene lookup returns CDR1 MDHEN and CDR2 SYDVKM. The CDR3 totals 14 residues. V was pared by 6 bases and J by 4 bases, with 8 bases of the junction left unmatched. The CDR3 is CASSLLAEAYEQYF. The CDR3 coding sequence is TGTGCCAGCAGCCTACTAGCGGAGGCGTACGAGCAGTACTTC.

The chain links TRBV11-3 to TRBJ2-7; D is perhaps TRBD1 (5 bases). Germline V gives CDR1 SGHNT, CDR2 YENEEA. This CDR3 has 13 amino acids. Trimming took off 4 bases at V and 0 bases at J, with 7 bases between the two ends. The CDR3 DNA is TGTGCCAGCAGCTCGACAGTCTCCTACGAGCAGTACTTC. Translated: CASSSTVSYEQYF. The complete variable domain, with remaining parts taken from reference TRBV11-3 and TRBJ2-7, reads EAGVVQSPRYKIIEKKQPVAFWCNPISGHNTLYWYLQNLGQGPELLIRYENEEAVDDSQLPKDRFSAERLKGVDSTLKIQPAELGDSAVYLCASSSTVSYEQYFGPGTRLTVT.

Of note for this clonotype: The CDR3 ends on some other residue instead of the conserved phenylalanine or tryptophan, so this is likely a read error. Because the CDR3's place on the DNA is in doubt, the DNA is left out and the CDR3 is given as listed by TCRdb. This chain connects TRBV11-2 to TRBJ1-4; the table's D call of TRBD1 was not tested on the DNA. The CDR3 is made up of 12 amino acids, end residues included. Germline CDR1 reads SGHAT; CDR2 reads FQNNGV. This CDR3 reads CDSSSRQGAMFL.

Comment on this clonotype: At one end, the junction sequence differs from germline, possibly due to a read error. The genes are TRBV5-6 and TRBJ1-1; D not resolved. Per the germline V gene, CDR1 is SGHDT and CDR2 is YYEEEE. This CDR3 spans 12 amino acids. This CDR3 reads CASSLGRLKALF. The CDR3 region has the DNA TGTGCCAGCAGCTTGGGGCGTCTCAAAGCTCTCTTT.

The rearrangement joins TRBV11-2 to TRBJ2-2, with D perhaps TRBD2 (5 bases). Germline CDR1 is SGHAT and CDR2 is FQNNGV. The CDR3 has 13 residues. V lost 5 bases to trimming and J lost 7 bases, with 11 bases between them. CDR3 sequence: CASSLEAFGELFF. CDR3 nucleotides: TGTGCCAGCAGCCTGGAGGCTTTCGGGGAGCTGTTTTTT.

This clonotype was recorded at least ten times. The chain recombines TRBV28 with TRBJ1-2; no firm D call. The CDR3 sequence is 12 residues long. The germline gives CDR1 MDHEN, CDR2 SYDVKM. V lost 5 bases and J lost 8, with 12 bases in between. CDR3 DNA sequence: TGTGCCAGCAGTACTGACAATTTCGGCTACACCTTC. Translated: CASSTDNFGYTF.

This clonotype was recorded only once. V gene TRBV12-3 or TRBV12-4 combines with J gene TRBJ2-1, with D perhaps matching TRBD2 (7 bases). The CDR3 is made up of 16 amino acids. V lost 5 bases and J 5 bases, leaving 19 bases between the germline ends. CDR3 region: CASSTGGRLFNNEQFF. For the CDR3, the DNA is TGTGCCAGCAGTACGGGGGGCCGCCTCTTTAACAATGAGCAGTTCTTC.